Following are 26 T cell receptor beta chains from one sample sequenced in a study of human T cells and chemical hapten exposure. Sample time point: patch test 2, 6 weeks after DPC sensitization. Documented treatment: therapeutic diphenylcyclopropenone sensitization with weekly scalp DPC. TCRdb reanalysed the RACE reads using MiXCR and keeps one entry per CDR3 protein. This sample has approximately 85,000 distinct CDR3 sequences; roughly 10% occur once, and the top ten carry about 2.5%. The sample was whole blood, taken in connection with sensitization to the hapten diphenylcyclopropenone (DPC). These receptors were obtained from a woman in her twenties or thirties with alopecia areata. Some clones in this sample may be carry-over from other donors' samples.

The V call is TRBV11-3, the J call TRBJ1-6; 8 bases fit TRBD1. Unmatched junction bases numbered 5, after V lost 1 base and J lost 9 bases. The CDR3 extends over 15 amino acids. Germline-derived CDR1 and CDR2 are SGHNT and YENEEA. In nucleotides, the CDR3 is TGTGCCAGCAGCTTAGGGACAGGGTTGAGTTCACCCCTCCACTTT. It codes for CASSLGTGLSSPLHF.

The sample holds many counts of this clonotype. The chain joins TRBV10-3 to TRBJ1-2; possibly TRBD1 for D (5 bases). The V gene's germline CDR1 is ENHRY and CDR2 SYGVKD. The CDR3 consists of 15 residues. V was trimmed by 2 bases and J by 4 bases, leaving 14 bases between them. The CDR3 sequence is CAISEPGAGVYGYTF. The CDR3 region has the DNA TGTGCCATCAGTGAGCCCGGGGCAGGAGTCTATGGCTACACCTTC.

This clonotype appeared many times. The J gene is TRBJ1-5, the V gene TRBV12-3 or TRBV12-4; D might be TRBD1 (5 bases). The CDR3 covers 13 residues. V lost 3 bases and J lost 7, with 10 bases in between. CDR3 nucleotides: TGTGCCAGCAGTTTGGGAGGGACGCAGCCCCAGCATTTT. It codes for CASSLGGTQPQHF.

Worth noting for this clonotype: With a much larger clone just one base away, this may be a read error. The chain uses TRBV2 and TRBJ2-3; D possibly corresponds to TRBD1 (6 bases). Germline CDR1 reads SNHLY; CDR2 reads FYNNEI. There are 13 residues in the CDR3. The CDR3 DNA follows: TGTGTCAGCCAATTACAGGGAAAAGATACGCAGTATTTT. It translates to CVSQLQGKDTQYF.

The sample holds many counts of this clonotype. V and J are TRBV5-1 and TRBJ2-2; D unclear. Germline CDR1 SGHRS, CDR2 YFSETQ. The CDR3 covers 16 residues. V dropped 0 bases and J dropped 4 bases, with 13 bases sitting between them. CDR3 DNA: TGCGCCAGCAGCTTGGATACCTCCCCCGGCACCGGGGAGCTGTTTTTT. Translation gives CASSLDTSPGTGELFF.

This clonotype was detected only a few times. J is TRBJ2-5 and V is TRBV11-3; 11 positions match TRBD2. The germline V gene has CDR1 SGHNT and CDR2 YENEEA. The CDR3 loop spans 17 amino acids. V lost 5 bases, J lost 4 bases, and 12 bases stayed unmatched. CDR3 DNA: TGTGCCAGCAGCCATGGGCTAGCGGGGGGCGCGCGAGAGACCCAGTACTTC. Its protein product is CASSHGLAGGARETQYF.

This clonotype occurred many times. CDR3 DNA sequence: TGCAGTCTGATTTCCGCAACCTCTAGTGCAGATACGCAGTATTTT. Residues: CSLISATSSADTQYF. The genes are TRBV20-1 and TRBJ2-3, with D hard to call. The CDR3 loop spans 15 amino acids. Germline loops: CDR1 DFQATT, CDR2 SNEGSKA (reference sequence). The ends were cut back, 8 bases at V and 4 bases at J, with 22 bases in the middle.

The sample holds a few counts of this clonotype. The chain uses TRBV20-1 and TRBJ2-7; D unresolved. The V end was cut by 5 bases, the J end by 5 bases, with 10 bases between. CDR3 length: 11 residues. The germline CDR1 and CDR2 sequences are DFQATT and SNEGSKA (reference sequence). The CDR3 DNA is TGCAGTGCTTACGGCCCCGACGAGCAGTACTTC. Translated: CSAYGPDEQYF.

This clonotype was picked up a small number of times. A much larger clone differs from this one at a single base, so this may be a read error. The chain carries TRBV4-2 and TRBJ2-7; D is possibly TRBD1 (6 bases). The germline V gene has CDR1 LGHNA and CDR2 YNFKEQ. The CDR3 runs to 15 residues. In nucleotides, the CDR3 is TGTGTCAGCAGCGCCCGACAGGCTGGGGAGTACGAGCAGTACTTC. This translates into CVSSARQAGEYEQYF.

This clonotype was observed many times. The chain links TRBV12-5 to TRBJ2-2; D possibly uses TRBD1 or TRBD2 (5 bases each). Looked up from germline, CDR1 is LGHNT and CDR2 is FRNRAP. The length of the CDR3 is 15 residues. V was clipped by 4 bases and J by 6 bases, with 15 bases between them. For the CDR3, the DNA is TGTGCTAGTGGTTCACTGGCAGGGAGCGCCGGGGAGCTGTTTTTT. This sequence encodes CASGSLAGSAGELFF.

A few counts support this clonotype. The V call is TRBV11-2, the J call TRBJ2-3; D is ambiguous. The ends were cut back, 3 bases at V and 1 base at J, with 11 bases in the middle. CDR1 is SGHAT, CDR2 FQNNGV, per germline. The CDR3 extends over 15 amino acids. The CDR3 sequence: CASSFEAGGTDTQYF. CDR3 coding DNA: TGTGCCAGCAGCTTTGAGGCAGGAGGCACAGATACGCAGTATTTT.

This clonotype was counted only a few times. DNA of the CDR3: TGTGCCAGCAGTCCCTCAGGTGCTCTTAGAAACTACGAGCAGTACTTC. It translates to CASSPSGALRNYEQYF. The chain recombines TRBV27 with TRBJ2-7; D gene unclear. Trimming shortened V by 5 bases and J by 3 bases, and 20 bases separated the two germline ends. The germline gives CDR1 MNHEY, CDR2 SMNVEV (reference sequence). The CDR3 runs 16 residues.

Note on this clonotype: This sequence may be a read error, since a much larger clone differs from it by one base. V is TRBV12-3 or TRBV12-4 and J is TRBJ2-7, with a tentative D call TRBD2 (6 bases). CDR3 length equals 14 residues. V shed 8 bases and J shed 3 bases, with 17 bases lying between them. This CDR3 reads CASGPTSWSYEQYF. The CDR3 nucleotides are TGTGCCAGCGGTCCGACTAGTTGGAGCTACGAGCAGTACTTC.

The chain recombines TRBV15 with TRBJ2-3; D gene uncertain. The V and J ends lost 0 bases and 5 bases respectively, with 6 bases between them. This CDR3 is built from 13 residues. The germline gives CDR1 LNHNV, CDR2 YYDKDF (reference sequence). The CDR3 nucleotides read TGTGCCACCAGCAGAGATCTTGGAGATACGCAGTATTTT. Its protein is CATSRDLGDTQYF.

The gene calls are TRBV29-1 and TRBJ2-7; the D gene is possibly TRBD1 (5 bases). This CDR3 is 11 amino acids long. The germline V gene has CDR1 SQVTM and CDR2 ANQGSEA. The ends were cut back, 3 bases at V and 4 bases at J, with 7 bases in the middle. The CDR3 bases are TGCAGCGTTGACCAGGGATACGAGCAGTACTTC. This gives the protein CSVDQGYEQYF.

This clonotype is a singleton in its sample. The CDR3 reads CASSPWTGNQPQHF. The CDR3 bases are TGTGCCAGCAGTCCCTGGACGGGAAATCAGCCCCAGCATTTT. The rearrangement uses TRBV28 and TRBJ1-5; no reliable D call. Trimming took off 5 bases at V and 4 bases at J, with 12 bases between the two ends. Germline CDR1 and CDR2: MDHEN and SYDVKM. This CDR3 has 14 residues.

There are many counts of this clonotype. CDR3 DNA: TGTGCCAGCAGTTTAGATAGGGGGGAGCAGTTCTTC. Residues: CASSLDRGEQFF. The chain uses TRBV12-3 or TRBV12-4 and TRBJ2-1; D possibly corresponds to TRBD1 (6 bases). Trimming cost V 1 base and J 10 bases, with 8 bases left between them. The CDR3 is 12 amino acids.

This clonotype was seen a few times. The genes are TRBV11-2 and TRBJ2-3; D is ambiguous. CDR1 is SGHAT and CDR2 is FQNNGV in the germline V gene. V gave up 4 bases and J gave up 0 bases, with 14 bases separating them. The CDR3 has 16 residues. The CDR3 region is CASSYDTSGSTDTQYF. The CDR3 nucleotides read TGTGCCAGCAGCTACGACACTTCTGGAAGCACAGATACGCAGTATTTT.

V is TRBV7-9 and J is TRBJ1-2, with TRBD1 matching over 9 bases. Germline assignment: CDR1 SEHNR and CDR2 FQNEAQ (reference sequence). The CDR3 has 14 residues. Trimming removed 5 bases from V and 7 bases from J; junction bases left unmatched: 8. The CDR3 DNA sequence: TGTGCCAGCAGCCCCACAGGGGGCGCGGCTGGCTACACCTTC. Its translation is CASSPTGGAAGYTF.

This clonotype was detected ten times or more. The V call is TRBV7-3, the J call TRBJ2-7; 8 nucleotides line up with TRBD2. V was pared by 2 bases and J by 0 bases, with 3 bases of the junction left unmatched. Per the germline V gene, CDR1 is SGHTA and CDR2 is FQGTGA. The CDR3 loop spans 15 amino acids. The CDR3 DNA reads as TGTGCCAGCAGCTTAGCCGGGGGGGCCTCCTACGAGCAGTACTTC. The encoded protein is CASSLAGGASYEQYF.

The chain carries TRBV20-1 and TRBJ1-2; no clear D. The CDR3 consists of 11 residues. Trimming shortened V by 1 base and J by 7 bases, and 7 bases separated the two germline ends. Per the germline V gene, CDR1 is DFQATT and CDR2 is SNEGSKA (reference sequence). In DNA, the CDR3 is TGCAGTGCTAGAGCGGGCCCTGGCTACACCTTC. Its protein product is CSARAGPGYTF.

In this sample, this clonotype turned up a few times. The gene calls are TRBV6-2 or TRBV6-3 and TRBJ2-1; 8 bases map to TRBD2. Germline V gene lookup returns CDR1 MNHEY and CDR2 SVGEGT. J gave up 7 bases and V 5 bases, and 7 bases lay outside the gene matches. CDR3 length: 14 amino acids. The chain's CDR3 is CASSGGLAKNEQFF. The CDR3 DNA reads TGTGCCAGCAGTGGCGGACTAGCCAAGAATGAGCAGTTCTTC.

This clonotype was seen repeatedly, ten times or more. This chain connects TRBV7-9 to TRBJ1-1; 7 bases fit TRBD1. Germline loops: CDR1 SEHNR, CDR2 FQNEAQ (reference sequence). The CDR3 is made up of 14 amino acids. The J segment lost 0 bases and the V segment lost 11 bases, leaving 9 bases of the junction unmatched. The CDR3 loop reads CAGFRDSLNTEAFF. CDR3 in DNA: TGTGCCGGGTTCCGGGACAGTCTGAACACTGAAGCTTTCTTT.

V and J are TRBV6-2 or TRBV6-3 and TRBJ1-5; 8 nucleotides agree with TRBD1. Losses at the gene ends were 9 bases for V and 5 bases for J; bases not matched to a gene: 6. The CDR3 covers 13 residues. Germline-derived CDR1 and CDR2 are MNHEY and SVGEGT. The CDR3 protein is CASMDREDQPQHF. The CDR3 coding sequence is TGTGCCAGTATGGACAGGGAGGATCAGCCCCAGCATTTT.

This clonotype was seen a few times. The chain recombines TRBV6-2 or TRBV6-3 with TRBJ1-2; 7 bases fit TRBD1. The CDR3 contains 13 residues. CDR1 MNHEY and CDR2 SVGEGT come from the germline V gene. V lost 6 bases and J lost 5; bases outside the gene matches: 6. The CDR3 region is CASRLGTAYGYTF. The CDR3 DNA sequence: TGTGCCAGCAGACTCGGGACAGCGTATGGCTACACCTTC.

This clonotype was counted ten times or more. This rearrangement joins TRBV11-1 to TRBJ2-5, with TRBD2 matching 10 bases. Per the germline V gene, CDR1 is SGHAT and CDR2 is FQDESV (reference sequence). The CDR3 has 17 amino acids. V lost 4 bases, J lost 2 bases, and 10 bases stayed unmatched. Written as DNA, the CDR3 is TGTGCCAGCAGCTCCGGAACAAGCGGGAGGGGTCAAGAGACCCAGTACTTC. This codes for CASSSGTSGRGQETQYF.